The rows below give T cell receptor beta chains drawn from one sample of a study of cytomegalovirus exposure and HLA in healthy donors. The assay was immunoSEQ multiplex PCR, and TCRdb's table has in-frame clones only and misses some. The sample shows around 180,000 clones, about 81% of them seen only once. Sequenced: PBMCs. The receptors were gathered from a man aged 18 to 30 in good health and CMV-seronegative. Both conserved end residues are part of each CDR3. Each record gives: D gene, clone size, J gene, V gene, CDR3 DNA, CDR3 protein. The D gene is left open where the match is weak. The size field is filled for only some rows; it gives once, few, many or a size class.

NA NA TRBJ1-1 TRBV2 TGTGCCAGCAGTGAAGGGGGCAGTGAAGCTTTCTTT CASSEGGSEAFF
TRBD2 once TRBJ2-5 TRBV7-2 TGTGCCAGCAGCTCCCGGACTAGCGGGGAGACCCAGTACTTC CASSSRTSGETQYF
TRBD1 NA TRBJ2-1 TRBV10-3 TGTGCCATCAAAAAAGGGACAGGGGAGTCCAATGAGCAGTTCTTC CAIKKGTGESNEQFF
TRBD2 NA TRBJ2-3 TRBV28 TGTGCCAGCAGCACCCGGCTTACGGGGGGGGGCACAGATACGCAGTATTTT CASSTRLTGGGTDTQYF
TRBD2 NA TRBJ2-1 TRBV5-1 TGCGCCAGCAGCTTACCAGACTCGGTAGCGGGAGGCACAAATGAGCAGTTCTTC CASSLPDSVAGGTNEQFF
TRBD1 NA TRBJ2-1 TRBV18 TGTGCCAGCTCACCGACAGGGTACAATGAGCAGTTCTTC CASSPTGYNEQFF
NA NA TRBJ2-7 TRBV13 TGTGCCAGCAGCCAAAGGACTGACGCCTCCTACGAGCAGTACTTC CASSQRTDASYEQYF
TRBD2 few TRBJ2-2 TRBV7-6 TGTGCCAGCAGCCCAGGGACTAGCGGGAGGAGAAACACCGGGGAGCTGTTTTTT CASSPGTSGRRNTGELFF
NA NA TRBJ2-5 TRBV28 TGTGCCAGCAGTGGACAGTACCAAGAGACCCAGTACTTC CASSGQYQETQYF
TRBD1 once TRBJ2-6 TRBV28 TGTGCCAGCAGTCCTCCGGGACAGGGAATCTCTGGGGCCAACGTCCTGACTTTC CASSPPGQGISGANVLTF
NA NA TRBJ2-7 TRBV19 TGTGCCAGTAGTATGAGTCTTACCTGGGCAGATTACTCCTACGAGCAGTACTTC CASSMSLTWADYSYEQYF
TRBD2 once TRBJ2-7 TRBV10-3 TGTGCCATCAGTGACGGCGGGACTAGCGGGAGAAGCGAGCAGTACTTC CAISDGGTSGRSEQYF